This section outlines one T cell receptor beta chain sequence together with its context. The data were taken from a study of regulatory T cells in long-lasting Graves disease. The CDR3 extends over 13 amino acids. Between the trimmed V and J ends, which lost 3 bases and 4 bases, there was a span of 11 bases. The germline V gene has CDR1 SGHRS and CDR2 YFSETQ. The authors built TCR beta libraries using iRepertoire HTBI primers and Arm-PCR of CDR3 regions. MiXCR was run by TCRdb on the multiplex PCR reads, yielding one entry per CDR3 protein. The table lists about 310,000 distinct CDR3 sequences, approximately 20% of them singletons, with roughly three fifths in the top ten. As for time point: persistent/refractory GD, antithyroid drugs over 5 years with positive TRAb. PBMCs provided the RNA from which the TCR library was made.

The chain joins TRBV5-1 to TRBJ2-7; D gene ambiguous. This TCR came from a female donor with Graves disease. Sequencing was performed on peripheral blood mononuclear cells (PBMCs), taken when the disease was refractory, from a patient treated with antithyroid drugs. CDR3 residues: CASSSRTQYEQYF. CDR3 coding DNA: TGCGCCAGCAGCTCACGGACCCAATACGAGCAGTACTTC.